These 27 T cell receptor beta chains were all obtained from the same sample, sequenced in a study of glioma-infiltrating T cells (dated by TCRdb to about 2016). TCRdb lists the instrument as Illumina MiSeq. The iRepertoire nested amplicon-rescue multiplex PCR (arm-PCR) platform was used to amplify TCR alpha and beta CDR3 regions from RNA. TCRdb took the public reads, trimmed them with fastp at Q25, ran MiXCR for clone calling and kept in-frame beta chains. Rows merge per CDR3 protein into single entries with the most common DNA and genes. Across this sample there are 93,000 or so distinct CDR3 sequences, with 25% to 30% seen only once. 44% of the sample belongs to the ten largest clones. The sequencing sample was made of glioma tissue, nonneoplastic brain tissue, or PBMCs (not recorded which). The receptors originated from a human donor with low-grade glioma or glioblastoma, undergoing nonglioma brain surgery, or in good health (not recorded which).

This clonotype was observed many times. V is TRBV7-8 and J is TRBJ1-2; D possibly corresponds to TRBD1 (5 bases). From germline, CDR1 is SGHVS and CDR2 FQNEAQ. V lost 5 bases and J 8 bases, leaving 24 bases between the germline ends. This CDR3 has 16 residues. In DNA, the CDR3 is TGTGCCAGCAGCGCAACAAATTTATTGAGGGGAGGCGGCTACACCTTC. Encoded protein: CASSATNLLRGGGYTF.

V and J are TRBV12-3 or TRBV12-4 and TRBJ1-5; TRBD1 might be the D (6 bases). V shed 6 bases and J shed 6 bases, with 18 bases lying between them. CDR3 length: 15 amino acids. CDR3 sequence reads: CASRLGGGLGQPQHF. CDR3 nucleotide sequence: TGTGCCAGCAGACTTGGGGGGGGGCTTGGTCAGCCCCAGCATTTT.

This clonotype has ten or more counts. The rearrangement joins TRBV7-2 to TRBJ1-1; 7 nucleotides line up with TRBD1. Germline V CDR1 and CDR2: SGHTA, FQGNSA. J was trimmed by 6 bases and V by 5 bases; bases with no gene match: 12. There are 15 residues in the CDR3. The CDR3: CASSLDDRESAEAFF. In nucleotides, the CDR3 is TGTGCCAGCAGCCTGGATGACAGGGAGTCGGCTGAAGCTTTCTTT. The whole variable domain, remainder taken from reference TRBV7-2 and TRBJ1-1, is GAGVSQSPSNKVTEKGKDVELRCDPISGHTALYWYRQSLGQGLEFLIYFQGNSAPDKSGLPSDRFSAERTGGSVSTLTIQRTQQEDSAVYLCASSLDDRESAEAFFGQGTRLTVV.

The V call is TRBV10-3, the J call TRBJ1-6; D remains unclear. The CDR3 extends over 15 amino acids. V shed 2 bases and J shed 10 bases, with 15 bases lying between them. CDR1 ENHRY and CDR2 SYGVKD come from the germline V gene. CDR3 sequence reads: CAISETDGFQSPLHF. In DNA form, the CDR3 reads TGTGCCATCAGTGAGACGGACGGATTTCAGTCACCCCTCCACTTT.

The chain couples TRBV16 to TRBJ1-2; D is possibly TRBD1 (5 bases). Trimming removed 4 bases from V and 5 bases from J, with 14 bases in between. Germline V gene data show CDR1 as KGHSY and CDR2 as FQNENV. The CDR3 spans 14 residues. The CDR3 is CASSRSRDGYGYTF. The CDR3 bases are TGTGCCAGCAGCCGATCCAGGGATGGGTATGGCTACACCTTC. The whole variable domain, filled in from reference TRBV16 and TRBJ1-2, reads GEEVAQTPKHLVRGEGQKAKLYCAPIKGHSYVFWYQQVLKNEFKFLISFQNENVFDETGMPKERFSAKCLPNSPCSLEIQATKLEDSAVYFCASSRSRDGYGYTFGSGTRLTVV.

There are many counts of this clonotype. The genes are TRBV28 and TRBJ1-1; possible D gene TRBD1, 5 bases. Trimming left V 5 bases short and J 0 bases short, with 13 bases between. This CDR3 is 15 amino acids long. Germline CDR1 MDHEN, CDR2 SYDVKM. CDR3 coding DNA: TGTGCCAGCAGTAAACCCGGACACTTGAACACTGAAGCTTTCTTT. It specifies CASSKPGHLNTEAFF.

This clonotype occurred many times. This chain uses TRBV7-2 with TRBJ1-6; D ambiguous. The CDR3 extends over 14 amino acids. The V gene lost 2 bases and the J gene lost 9 bases, with 11 bases spanning the gap. Germline V lookup: CDR1 SGHTA, CDR2 FQGNSA. CDR3 coding DNA: TGTGCCAGCAGCTTAAGGTTTAGTGGTTCACCCCTCCACTTT. Amino acid sequence: CASSLRFSGSPLHF.

The V call is TRBV12-3 or TRBV12-4, the J call TRBJ2-5; 9 positions agree with TRBD2. The CDR3 consists of 15 residues. Trimming took 1 base from V and 1 from J; bases not matched to a gene: 1. The CDR3 coding sequence is TGTGCCAGCAGTTTAGGGCGGGGGGGCCAAGAGACCCAGTACTTC. Translating gives CASSLGRGGQETQYF.

At least ten counts were recorded for this clonotype. CDR3 DNA: TGCAGTGCCCACCCTGAGGGACAGGGGGCAAACTATGGCTACACCTTC. This encodes CSAHPEGQGANYGYTF. The chain recombines TRBV20-1 with TRBJ1-2; TRBD1 agrees at 12 bases. V shed 6 bases and J 2 bases; nucleotides not matched to a gene: 10. The CDR3 is 16 residues long. In germline, CDR1 is DFQATT, CDR2 SNEGSKA (reference sequence).

The chain recombines TRBV7-8 with TRBJ2-1, with TRBD2 matching over 12 bases. V lost 5 bases and J lost 7; bases outside the gene matches: 6. The CDR3 is made up of 15 amino acids. CDR1 and CDR2 from the germline V gene are SGHVS and FQNEAQ. This CDR3 reads CASSGLAGGHNEQFF. Written as DNA, the CDR3 is TGTGCCAGCAGCGGGCTAGCGGGGGGGCATAATGAGCAGTTCTTC. Looking up the rest from reference TRBV7-8 and TRBJ2-1 gives the full variable domain: GAGVSQSPRYKVAKRGQDVALRCDPISGHVSLFWYQQALGQGPEFLTYFQNEAQLDKSGLPSDRFFAERPEGSVSTLKIQRTQQEDSAVYLCASSGLAGGHNEQFFGPGTRLTVL.

Concerning this clonotype: It may be a read error: a sequence one base away is much more abundant. The chain combines TRBV7-2 with TRBJ1-5; no definite D call. Between the trimmed V and J ends, which lost 5 bases and 2 bases, there was a span of 16 bases. Per the germline V gene, CDR1 is SGHTA and CDR2 is FQGNSA. CDR3 length: 16 residues. The CDR3 DNA reads TGTGCCAGCAGCCCCGGAAAGGGAAGGGGCAATCAGCCCCAGCATTTT. This translates into CASSPGKGRGNQPQHF. Combining the CDR3 with reference TRBV7-2 and TRBJ1-5 gives the whole variable domain GAGVSQSPSNKVTEKGKDVELRCDPISGHTALYWYRQSLGQGLEFLIYFQGNSAPDKSGLPSDRFSAERTGGSVSTLTIQRTQQEDSAVYLCASSPGKGRGNQPQHFGDGTRLSIL.

This clonotype was seen a handful of times. At one of its ends the junction is not consistent with the germline gene, which may arise from a read error. This chain connects TRBV3-1 to TRBJ2-7; perhaps TRBD2 as D (7 bases). The germline V gene encodes CDR1 LGHDT and CDR2 YNNKEL (reference sequence). This CDR3 is built from 14 residues. The CDR3 DNA sequence: TGTGCCAGCAACCAAGCGGGACATACCAACGAGCAGTACTTC. It yields the protein CASNQAGHTNEQYF.

This clonotype was counted at least ten times. The V gene is TRBV2, the J gene TRBJ2-3; D remains ambiguous. Germline V gene data show CDR1 as SNHLY and CDR2 as FYNNEI. This CDR3 comprises 11 residues. Trimming pared 6 bases from V and 5 bases from J, leaving 6 bases between. As DNA, the CDR3 is TGTGCCAGCAGAGGTGTAGATACGCAGTATTTT. Translated, it gives CASRGVDTQYF. The full variable domain, with the rest looked up from reference TRBV2 and TRBJ2-3, is EPEVTQTPSHQVTQMGQEVILRCVPISNHLYFYWYRQILGQKVEFLVSFYNNEISEKSEIFDDQFSVERPDGSNFTLKIRSTKLEDSAMYFCASRGVDTQYFGPGTRLTVL.

This clonotype was seen at least ten times. The genes are TRBV7-2 and TRBJ1-1; D gene unclear. Germline CDR1 is SGHTA and CDR2 is FQGNSA. This CDR3 has 14 amino acids. Trimming stripped 2 bases from V and 8 bases from J, with 15 bases between. For the CDR3, the DNA is TGTGCCAGCAGCTTAAAACCTTTAACCAACGAAGCTTTCTTT. Protein: CASSLKPLTNEAFF.

This clonotype was observed many times. The rearrangement joins TRBV20-1 to TRBJ1-6; the D gene is possibly TRBD1 (5 bases). The V gene lost 6 bases and the J gene lost 7 bases, with 16 bases spanning the gap. Germline CDR1 reads DFQATT; CDR2 reads SNEGSKA (reference sequence). The CDR3 is 14 amino acids. For the CDR3, the DNA is TGCAGTGCCAGCGGGGGGGTCGGGAATTCACCCCTCCACTTT. Protein sequence: CSASGGVGNSPLHF.

This clonotype was counted at least ten times. The junction does not match germline at one end; this may be a read error. The gene calls are TRBV28 and TRBJ1-1; 8 nucleotides match TRBD1. Germline CDR1 MDHEN, CDR2 SYDVKM. The CDR3 runs 15 residues. CDR3 loop: CTSSPRQGRNTEAFF. The CDR3 DNA follows: TGTACCAGCAGTCCCCGACAGGGGAGGAACACTGAAGCTTTCTTT. Complete variable domain (other parts from reference TRBV28 and TRBJ1-1): DVKVTQSSRYLVKRTGEKVFLECVQDMDHENMFWYRQDPGLGLRLIYFSYDVKMKEKGDIPEGYSVSREKKERFSLILESASTNQTSMYLCTSSPRQGRNTEAFFGQGTRLTVV.

The chain links TRBV5-5 to TRBJ2-7, with TRBD2 identical over 14 bases. The ends lost 9 bases at V and 4 bases at J; junction bases unmatched: 3. CDR1 SGHKS and CDR2 YYEKEE come from the germline V gene (reference sequence). The CDR3 sequence is 13 residues long. CDR3 sequence (DNA): TGTGCCACCGGGACTAGCGGGGGTTACGAGCAGTACTTC. Amino acids: CATGTSGGYEQYF.

The chain carries TRBV4-1 and TRBJ2-1; 10 positions agree with TRBD2. The germline V gene encodes CDR1 MGHRA and CDR2 YSYEKL. The CDR3 totals 16 residues. V lost 3 bases and J lost 3; bases outside the gene matches: 5. CDR3: CASSHLAGGLYNEQFF. CDR3 sequence (DNA): TGCGCCAGCAGCCACTTAGCGGGGGGCCTCTACAATGAGCAGTTCTTC.

This clonotype has ten or more counts. The chain recombines TRBV6-1 with TRBJ1-2, with TRBD1 as a possible D gene (5 bases). The germline V and J ends were trimmed by 5 bases and 1 base, with 17 bases remaining between them. This CDR3 is 16 amino acids long. CDR1 is MNHNS and CDR2 is SASEGT in the germline V gene. The CDR3 loop is CASSQTAGDVNYGYTF. For the CDR3, the DNA is TGTGCCAGCAGTCAAACAGCGGGGGACGTTAACTATGGCTACACCTTC.

The gene calls are TRBV14 and TRBJ2-3, with D hard to call. CDR1 SGHDN and CDR2 FVKESK come from the germline V gene. The CDR3 length is 14 residues. Trimming removed 11 bases from V and 0 bases from J, with 15 bases in between. The CDR3 sequence is CASQKQPSTDTQYF. Written as DNA, the CDR3 is TGTGCCTCGCAAAAGCAGCCTAGCACAGATACGCAGTATTTT.

The sample holds many counts of this clonotype. This rearrangement joins TRBV27 to TRBJ1-3, with TRBD1 identical over 8 bases. The CDR3 has 13 amino acids. The V segment lost 6 bases and the J segment 4 bases; nucleotides outside the gene matches: 2. The germline V gene has CDR1 MNHEY and CDR2 SMNVEV (reference sequence). CDR3 amino acids: CASRTGAGNTIYF. Here the CDR3 DNA reads TGTGCCAGCAGGACAGGGGCAGGAAACACCATATATTTT.

This clonotype was recorded at least ten times. The chain combines TRBV20-1 with TRBJ2-7, with D possibly TRBD2 on 7 matching bases. This CDR3 has 15 residues. Trimming shortened V by 6 bases and J by 4 bases, and 22 bases separated the two germline ends. Germline CDR1 DFQATT, CDR2 SNEGSKA (reference sequence). CDR3 sequence (DNA): TGCAGTGCACACGAATCTCCGGGGGGCGAGTACGAGCAGTACTTC. Its translation is CSAHESPGGEYEQYF.

In the case of this clonotype: This could be a read error, since a much larger clone is one nucleotide away. The gene calls are TRBV14 and TRBJ2-1, with a weak D call TRBD1 (6 bases). V gave up 9 bases and J gave up 10 bases, with 13 bases separating them. This CDR3 comprises 11 residues. The V gene's germline CDR1 is SGHDN and CDR2 FVKESK. Written as DNA, the CDR3 is TGTGCCAGTAGAGGGGGACCAGAGCAGTTCTTC. This gives the protein CASRGGPEQFF.

At least ten counts were recorded for this clonotype. The chain links TRBV20-1 to TRBJ1-2; D unresolved. Germline V gene sequence: CDR1 DFQATT, CDR2 SNEGSKA (reference sequence). The CDR3 runs 12 residues. V lost 6 bases and J lost 2, with 10 bases in between. The CDR3 loop is CSARTLNYGYTF. CDR3 coding DNA: TGCAGTGCGAGGACTCTCAACTATGGCTACACCTTC.

This clonotype was detected ten times or more. The rearrangement joins TRBV20-1 to TRBJ1-1; D gene uncertain. The CDR3 loop spans 12 amino acids. The germline V gene has CDR1 DFQATT and CDR2 SNEGSKA (reference sequence). The V end lost 7 bases, the J end lost 1 base, and 10 bases lay between the germline ends. The CDR3 nucleotides are TGCAGTGTCCCAAATACGAACACTGAAGCTTTCTTT. As protein: CSVPNTNTEAFF.

The J gene is TRBJ2-1, the V gene TRBV20-1; D is undetermined. Germline lookup yields CDR1 DFQATT and CDR2 SNEGSKA (reference sequence). The CDR3 length is 11 residues. V was pared by 3 bases and J by 6 bases, with 6 bases between. The CDR3 here is CSARGLNEQFF. CDR3 DNA: TGCAGTGCTAGGGGCCTCAATGAGCAGTTCTTC.

The chain couples TRBV7-2 to TRBJ1-5; D gene uncertain. Trimming took 6 bases from V and 3 from J, leaving 15 bases between them. CDR3 length: 15 residues. The germline CDR1 and CDR2 sequences are SGHTA and FQGNSA. CDR3 in amino acids: CASRQTGPTNQPQHF. The CDR3 nucleotides read TGTGCCAGCAGGCAAACCGGGCCTACCAATCAGCCCCAGCATTTT.